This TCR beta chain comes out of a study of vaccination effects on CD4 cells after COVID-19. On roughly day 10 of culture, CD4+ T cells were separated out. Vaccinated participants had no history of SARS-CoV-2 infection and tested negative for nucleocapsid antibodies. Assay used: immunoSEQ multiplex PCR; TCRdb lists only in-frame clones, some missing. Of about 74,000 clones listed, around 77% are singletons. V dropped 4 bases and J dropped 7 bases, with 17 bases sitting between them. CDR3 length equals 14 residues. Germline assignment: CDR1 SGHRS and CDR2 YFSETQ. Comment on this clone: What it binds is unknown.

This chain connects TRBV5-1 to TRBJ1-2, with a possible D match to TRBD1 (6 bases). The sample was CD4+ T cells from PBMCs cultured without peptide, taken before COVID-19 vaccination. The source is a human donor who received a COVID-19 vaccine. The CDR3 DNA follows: TGCGCCAGCAGCCCTAAAGGGGGTCGGGGTGGCTACACCTTC. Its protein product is CASSPKGGRGGYTF.